This TCR beta chain derives from a study of cytomegalovirus exposure and HLA in healthy donors. General study results and limits: Presence/absence analysis assumed near-uniform sequencing depth across donors. Listed as cytomegalovirus-associated were approximately 160 TCR beta chains.

The PCR ran on 60 Vbeta and 13 Jbeta primers. How the authors handled the data: It was a later analysis that counted 83 million or so unique TCR beta chains, of which roughly 11 million were shared. Profiled with immunoSEQ multiplex PCR; TCRdb holds only in-frame clones, not every one. V, J and clone size are taken as reported in that table, and D and trimming were inferred from the DNA itself. The sample holds about 130,000 clones, roughly four fifths seen once. The germline gives CDR1 SQVTM, CDR2 ANQGSEA. The CDR3 spans 12 residues. This clone was recorded only once. Its antigen is not identified. Mismatch with germline at one junction end may stem from a read error.

The chain has TRBV29-1 and TRBJ2-7; a weak D match, TRBD1 (6 bases). This sequence was found in a male donor in good health and CMV-seropositive. The specimen was PBMCs. The CDR3 is CSVEGQNYEQYF. CDR3 nucleotide sequence: TGCAGCGTCGAAGGACAGAACTACGAGCAGTACTTC.